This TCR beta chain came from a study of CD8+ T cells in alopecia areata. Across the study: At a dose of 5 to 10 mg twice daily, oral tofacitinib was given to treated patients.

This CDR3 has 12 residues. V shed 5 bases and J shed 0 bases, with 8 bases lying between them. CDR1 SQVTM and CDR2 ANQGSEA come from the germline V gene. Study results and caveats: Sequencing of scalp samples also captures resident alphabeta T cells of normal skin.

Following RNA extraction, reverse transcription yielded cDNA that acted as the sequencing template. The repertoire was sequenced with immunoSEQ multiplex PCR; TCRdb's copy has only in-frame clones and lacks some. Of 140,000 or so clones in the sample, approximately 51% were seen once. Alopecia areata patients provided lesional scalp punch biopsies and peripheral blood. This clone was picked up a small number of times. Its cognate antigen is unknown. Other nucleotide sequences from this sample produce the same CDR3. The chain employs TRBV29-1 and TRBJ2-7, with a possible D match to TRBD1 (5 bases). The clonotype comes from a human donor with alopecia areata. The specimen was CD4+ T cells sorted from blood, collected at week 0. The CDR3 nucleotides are TGCAGCGTTCAAGGGGCCTCCTACGAGCAGTACTTC. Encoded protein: CSVQGASYEQYF.